What follows are 32 T cell receptor beta chains derived from one specimen sequenced in a study of T cell responses to AZD1222 COVID-19 vaccine. Measured with immunoSEQ multiplex PCR; TCRdb has only the in-frame clones, and not every one. The sample has some 100,000 clones; over 75% are singletons. The starting material was peripheral blood, obtained 28 days after the second AZD1222 dose. Receptor source: an adult who received the AZD1222 COVID-19 vaccine.

The chain joins TRBV5-6 to TRBJ2-2; D is ambiguous. V lost 4 bases, J lost 4 bases, and 11 bases lay in between. The CDR3 is 14 amino acids. CDR1 is SGHDT and CDR2 is YYEEEE in the germline V gene. The CDR3 nucleotides are TGTGCCAGCAGCCGACACCATAGCACCGGGGAGCTGTTTTTT. It is translated as CASSRHHSTGELFF.

CDR3 nucleotides: TGCGCCAGCAGCCAAGAAGGGACAGGTCTGGATACGCAGTATTTT. It specifies CASSQEGTGLDTQYF. The genes are TRBV4-3 and TRBJ2-3; 8 bases align to TRBD1. CDR3 length: 15 amino acids. With 0 bases clipped from V and 6 bases from J, the junction kept 5 bases outside the gene matches. Germline loops: CDR1 LGHNA, CDR2 YSLEER.

The chain is built from TRBV6-5 and TRBJ1-5; perhaps TRBD1 as D (6 bases). Trimming removed 1 base from V and 6 bases from J, with 13 bases in between. The CDR3 totals 15 residues. Germline CDR1 is MNHEY and CDR2 is SVGAGI. The CDR3 loop reads CASSYLPGVGQPQHF. CDR3 sequence (DNA): TGTGCCAGCAGTTACTTGCCAGGGGTAGGTCAGCCCCAGCATTTT.

J is TRBJ1-5 and V is TRBV20-1; tentative D call: TRBD1 (5 bases). Between the trimmed V and J ends, which lost 3 bases and 2 bases, there was a span of 14 bases. Germline V gives CDR1 DFQATT, CDR2 SNEGSKA (reference sequence). The CDR3 totals 15 residues. In DNA form, the CDR3 reads TGCAGTGCTAGTGGTCGACTGGGGCGCAATCAGCCCCAGCATTTT. Amino acids: CSASGRLGRNQPQHF.

The rearrangement links TRBV9 to TRBJ2-1; the match to TRBD2 covers 11 bases. This CDR3 region has 16 residues. Unmatched junction bases numbered 9, after V lost 3 bases and J lost 7 bases. Germline CDR1 reads SGDLS; CDR2 reads YYNGEE. The chain's CDR3 is CASSAQLAGVLNEQFF. The CDR3 nucleotides read TGTGCCAGCAGCGCGCAACTAGCGGGAGTACTAAATGAGCAGTTCTTC.

V usage is TRBV6-2 or TRBV6-3 and J usage is TRBJ2-7, with TRBD1 matching over 7 bases. The germline CDR1 and CDR2 sequences are MNHEY and SVGEGT. There are 17 residues in the CDR3. Germline trimming cut 2 bases from V and 0 bases from J; bases unmatched to any gene: 10. For the CDR3, the DNA is TGTGCCAGCAGTTACCCAGCCAGGGGGATTAGCTCCTACGAGCAGTACTTC. Translation gives CASSYPARGISSYEQYF.

CDR3 loop: CASSPRPQGGRDTQYF. In nucleotides, the CDR3 is TGTGCCAGCAGCCCACGTCCGCAGGGGGGCAGAGATACGCAGTATTTT. J is TRBJ2-3 and V is TRBV9; D might be TRBD1 (7 bases). The germline CDR1 and CDR2 sequences are SGDLS and YYNGEE. The CDR3 length is 16 residues. Deletions cut 4 bases from V and 5 bases from J, with 20 bases between.

CDR3 bases: TGTGCTAGTGGAACAGGGGTAGGTCATCCTAGCACAGATACGCAGTATTTT. Its protein is CASGTGVGHPSTDTQYF. The chain has TRBV12-5 and TRBJ2-3, with 7 nucleotides matching TRBD1. This CDR3 contains 17 residues. Germline assignment: CDR1 LGHNT and CDR2 FRNRAP. The junction had 12 bases not matched to a gene; V was cut back by 6 bases and J by 0 bases.

This chain joins TRBV19 and TRBJ1-1; 8 nucleotides line up with TRBD1. Trimming took 5 bases from V and 4 from J; bases not matched to a gene: 6. CDR3 size: 14 residues. Germline lookup yields CDR1 LNHDA and CDR2 SQIVND (reference sequence). The CDR3 nucleotides are TGTGCCAGTAGTCGGACAGGGAGGTCCACTGAAGCTTTCTTT. Its translation: CASSRTGRSTEAFF. The whole variable domain, filled in from reference TRBV19 and TRBJ1-1, reads DGGITQSPKYLFRKEGQNVTLSCEQNLNHDAMYWYRQDPGQGLRLIYYSQIVNDFQKGDIAEGYSVSREKKESFPLTVTSAQKNPTAFYLCASSRTGRSTEAFFGQGTRLTVV.

J is TRBJ1-1 and V is TRBV5-1; D is unresolved. Germline V gene sequence: CDR1 SGHRS, CDR2 YFSETQ. V was cut by 4 bases and J by 0 bases, with 13 bases left in between. This CDR3 is built from 15 residues. The CDR3 loop reads CASSGFGLVNTEAFF. CDR3 DNA sequence: TGCGCCAGCAGCGGGTTCGGGTTAGTGAACACTGAAGCTTTCTTT.

This chain connects TRBV9 to TRBJ2-7; 7 nucleotides match TRBD2. Germline CDR1 and CDR2: SGDLS and YYNGEE. The trim removed 2 bases at V and 6 bases at J, leaving 5 bases unmatched. There are 13 residues in the CDR3. The CDR3 coding sequence is TGTGCCAGCAGCGTCGGCAGGGAGGGCGAGCAGTACTTC. Amino acid sequence: CASSVGREGEQYF.

The chain is built from TRBV12-5 and TRBJ2-1, with D perhaps being TRBD1 or TRBD2 (5 bases each). Germline CDR1 reads LGHNT; CDR2 reads FRNRAP. The CDR3 spans 17 residues. The germline V and J ends were trimmed by 7 bases and 2 bases, with 21 bases remaining between them. This chain's CDR3 is CASAQSRGGSTYNEQFF. The CDR3 nucleotides are TGTGCTAGTGCCCAATCTCGGGGCGGGTCGACCTACAATGAGCAGTTCTTC.

The chain carries TRBV6-1 and TRBJ1-2; D is unclear. Germline V gene sequence: CDR1 MNHNS, CDR2 SASEGT. V lost 3 bases, J lost 4 bases, and 9 bases lay in between. The CDR3 loop spans 13 amino acids. The CDR3 coding sequence is TGTGCCAGCAGTGAGGGCAGCCGCTATGGCTACACCTTC. Translated: CASSEGSRYGYTF.

The chain has TRBV9 and TRBJ2-7; D not resolved. The CDR3 consists of 14 residues. Germline CDR1 is SGDLS and CDR2 is YYNGEE. V lost 3 bases and J lost 4, with 14 bases in between. The CDR3 DNA follows: TGTGCCAGCAGCGCATCCGACGATCGGTACGAGCAGTACTTC. Its translation is CASSASDDRYEQYF.

The V gene is TRBV7-3, the J gene TRBJ1-2; D is perhaps TRBD1 (5 bases). Trimming shortened V by 5 bases and J by 4 bases, and 11 bases separated the two germline ends. CDR3 length: 13 residues. Germline CDR1 is SGHTA and CDR2 is FQGTGA. The chain's CDR3 is CASSHPGLYGYTF. The DNA for the CDR3 is TGTGCCAGCAGCCATCCGGGGCTCTATGGCTACACCTTC. Looking up the rest from reference TRBV7-3 and TRBJ1-2 gives the full variable domain: GAGVSQTPSNKVTEKGKYVELRCDPISGHTALYWYRQSLGQGPEFLIYFQGTGAADDSGLPNDRFFAVRPEGSVSTLKIQRTERGDSAVYLCASSHPGLYGYTFGSGTRLTVV.

This chain uses TRBV9 with TRBJ2-1; a possible D gene is TRBD2 (5 bases). The V gene lost 0 bases and the J gene lost 2 bases, with 9 bases spanning the gap. This CDR3 is built from 15 residues. CDR1 is SGDLS and CDR2 is YYNGEE in the germline V gene. CDR3: CASSVGGSTYNEQFF. The CDR3, as DNA: TGTGCCAGCAGCGTAGGTGGGAGTACCTACAATGAGCAGTTCTTC.

This clone was picked up one time. The rearrangement uses TRBV28 and TRBJ2-2; the match to TRBD1 covers 8 bases. This CDR3 has 16 amino acids. V lost 4 bases and J lost 5; bases outside the gene matches: 9. Germline CDR1 is MDHEN and CDR2 is SYDVKM. CDR3 sequence reads: CASSSPGGVGTGELFF. The CDR3 nucleotides are TGTGCCAGCAGTTCGCCAGGGGGCGTGGGGACCGGGGAGCTGTTTTTT.

The V gene is TRBV7-2, the J gene TRBJ1-5, with D uncertain. Trimming removed 8 bases from V and 0 bases from J, with 14 bases in between. The CDR3 covers 15 residues. Germline V lookup: CDR1 SGHTA, CDR2 FQGNSA. The CDR3, as DNA: TGTGCCAGCGGTACAGAATCAGGTAGCAATCAGCCCCAGCATTTT. Translating gives CASGTESGSNQPQHF. Full variable domain (missing parts from reference TRBV7-2 and TRBJ1-5): GAGVSQSPSNKVTEKGKDVELRCDPISGHTALYWYRQSLGQGLEFLIYFQGNSAPDKSGLPSDRFSAERTGGSVSTLTIQRTQQEDSAVYLCASGTESGSNQPQHFGDGTRLSIL.

The rearrangement joins TRBV7-2 to TRBJ2-1; D is unclear. Looked up from germline, CDR1 is SGHTA and CDR2 is FQGNSA. V was clipped by 5 bases and J by 7 bases, with 15 bases between them. CDR3 size: 14 residues. CDR3 DNA: TGTGCCAGCAGCATCGTACGGTTGGGGAATGAGCAGTTCTTC. Translating it yields CASSIVRLGNEQFF.

The table lists this clone with a few counts. The rearrangement uses TRBV20-1 and TRBJ1-2; D is undetermined. Trimming pared 0 bases from V and 8 bases from J, leaving 7 bases between. Germline assignment: CDR1 DFQATT and CDR2 SNEGSKA (reference sequence). The CDR3 spans 11 residues. CDR3 residues: CSARDRNGYTF. CDR3 nucleotide sequence: TGCAGTGCTAGAGACAGGAACGGCTACACCTTC.

The table lists this clone with many counts. The rearrangement links TRBV7-2 to TRBJ1-1; D uncertain. Germline V gene lookup returns CDR1 SGHTA and CDR2 FQGNSA. The CDR3 contains 13 residues. V was cut by 6 bases and J by 0 bases, with 8 bases left in between. This CDR3 is CASRVQMNTEAFF. The CDR3 bases are TGTGCCAGCAGGGTACAGATGAACACTGAAGCTTTCTTT.

The rearrangement uses TRBV7-8 and TRBJ2-2; TRBD1 agrees at 11 bases. Looked up from germline, CDR1 is SGHVS and CDR2 is FQNEAQ. The CDR3 covers 15 residues. V gave up 4 bases and J gave up 5 bases; unmatched junction bases: 3. The CDR3 DNA is TGTGCCAGCAGCTCCCGGGACAGGGGGACCGGGGAGCTGTTTTTT. This sequence encodes CASSSRDRGTGELFF.

This rearrangement joins TRBV30 to TRBJ1-4; D gene unclear. This CDR3 spans 13 amino acids. Germline V gene data show CDR1 as GTSNPN and CDR2 as SVGIG (reference sequence). Trimming removed 2 bases at V and 7 bases at J, with 11 bases between. The CDR3, as DNA: TGTGCCTGGAGTCGGGGTTATGGTGAAAAACTGTTTTTT. It encodes CAWSRGYGEKLFF.

This clone was seen once. An end of the junction differs from the germline gene, which may be a read error. The chain joins TRBV23-1 to TRBJ2-7, with D perhaps assigned TRBD1 or TRBD2 (6 bases each). TRBV23-1 is classed as an ORF, of uncertain function. The CDR3 extends over 16 amino acids. This CDR3 reads CAAQGRRGNPSHEQYF. The CDR3 DNA reads as TGCGCCGCACAGGGTCGACGCGGGAATCCCTCCCACGAGCAGTACTTC.

A few counts support this clone. This chain uses TRBV20-1 with TRBJ1-5; D not certain. This CDR3 has 15 residues. The germline V and J ends were trimmed by 3 bases and 0 bases, with 12 bases remaining between them. The germline gives CDR1 DFQATT, CDR2 SNEGSKA (reference sequence). CDR3 residues: CSASDWVDSNQPQHF. In nucleotides, the CDR3 is TGCAGTGCTAGTGATTGGGTTGATAGCAATCAGCCCCAGCATTTT.

The chain recombines TRBV9 with TRBJ1-6; possibly TRBD1 for D (5 bases). The CDR3 runs to 15 residues. The germline V gene encodes CDR1 SGDLS and CDR2 YYNGEE. The germline V and J ends were trimmed by 4 bases and 9 bases, with 17 bases remaining between them. CDR3 DNA: TGTGCCAGCAGCCCCAGGGAGTTTACTGGTTCACCCCTCCACTTT. This sequence encodes CASSPREFTGSPLHF.

CDR3 DNA sequence: TGTGCCAGCAGCTTACGGGACAGCCACGAGCAGTACTTC. As protein: CASSLRDSHEQYF. The V and J genes are TRBV13 and TRBJ2-7; TRBD1 aligns across 7 bases. The germline V gene has CDR1 PRHDT and CDR2 FYEKMQ (reference sequence). The CDR3 is 13 amino acids. The ends lost 2 bases at V and 5 bases at J; junction bases unmatched: 3. The whole variable domain, remainder taken from reference TRBV13 and TRBJ2-7, is AAGVIQSPRHLIKEKRETATLKCYPIPRHDTVYWYQQGPGQDPQFLISFYEKMQSDKGSIPDRFSAQQFSDYHSELNMSSLELGDSALYFCASSLRDSHEQYFGPGTRLTVT.

A single count supports this clone. The V and J genes are TRBV30 and TRBJ2-1, with TRBD2 identical over 8 bases. This CDR3 region has 13 residues. The germline V gene encodes CDR1 GTSNPN and CDR2 SVGIG (reference sequence). V was pared by 2 bases and J by 9 bases, with 6 bases of the junction left unmatched. CDR3 protein: CAWSSAGEGEQFF. The DNA of the CDR3 is TGTGCCTGGAGTTCAGCGGGAGAGGGTGAGCAGTTCTTC.

The V and J genes are TRBV12-3 or TRBV12-4 and TRBJ2-7; 9 bases fit TRBD2. CDR3 size: 13 residues. V trimming: 2 bases; J trimming: 5 bases; junction bases outside the gene matches: 1. The CDR3 reads CASSLSGRNEQYF. CDR3 bases: TGTGCCAGCAGTTTAAGCGGGAGGAACGAGCAGTACTTC.

The genes are TRBV5-4 and TRBJ1-2; TRBD1 agrees at 7 bases. V was clipped by 0 bases and J by 8 bases; unmatched bases: 10. The CDR3 contains 15 residues. In germline, CDR1 is SGHNT, CDR2 YYREEE (reference sequence). CDR3 loop: CASSLVGRDSRGYTF. The DNA for the CDR3 is TGTGCCAGCAGCTTGGTGGGGCGGGACAGTCGGGGCTACACCTTC.

The CDR3: CASSVGASGSTDTQYF. DNA of the CDR3: TGTGCCAGCAGCGTAGGTGCTAGCGGGAGCACAGATACGCAGTATTTT. The V gene is TRBV9, the J gene TRBJ2-3, with 8 bases matching TRBD2. Germline CDR1 is SGDLS and CDR2 is YYNGEE. The junction had 3 bases not matched to a gene; V was cut back by 0 bases and J by 0 bases. The CDR3 has 16 amino acids.

The chain links TRBV19 to TRBJ1-2, with a possible D match to TRBD1 (6 bases). Trimming stripped 5 bases from V and 8 bases from J, with 12 bases between. CDR3 length: 12 residues. Germline assignment: CDR1 LNHDA and CDR2 SQIVND (reference sequence). For the CDR3, the DNA is TGTGCCAGTAGTGCGCGGACAGCCGGCTACACCTTC. This codes for CASSARTAGYTF.